What follows describes a single T cell receptor (beta chain). Its antigen is unidentified. The data derive from a study of CD8 T cells in Susac syndrome. As for the study in general: When their blood was taken, patients with Susac syndrome were therapy-naive, taking corticosteroids, or taking intravenous immunoglobulin alone.

Findings and limits, study-wide: Clonal expansion was not seen in any Susac syndrome CD4+ T cell repertoire.

Trimming took 8 bases from V and 4 from J, leaving 23 bases between them. The germline CDR1 and CDR2 sequences are ENHRY and SYGVKD. The CDR3 loop spans 17 amino acids. Negative isolation yielded the CD8+ and CD4+ T cells, while FACS enriched the TEMRA cells. Roughly 0.45 to 1 ug RNA was reverse transcribed with random hexamers. The amplification used immunoSEQ multiplex PCR on TCR beta CDR3; it spanned 54 Vbeta and 13 Jbeta. TCRdb independently ran MiXCR on the immunoSEQ multiplex PCR reads; one entry per CDR3 protein. The sample has 200,000 to 250,000 distinct CDR3 sequences, approximately 94% seen once.

V is TRBV10-3 and J is TRBJ1-4; the D is unclear. The receptor comes from a human donor with Susac syndrome. Sequencing was carried out using CD4+ T cells from PBMCs. In nucleotides, the CDR3 is TGTGCCATCTCAAGCGGCGAAGAGCGGGCCTTTAATGAAAAACTGTTTTTT. The encoded protein is CAISSGEERAFNEKLFF.